This T cell receptor (beta chain) originates from a study of blood T cell repertoires in COVID-19. The overall study: Material from acute and convalescent COVID-19 was sourced from the United States, Italy and Spain. T cells, B-cell-depleted T cells, or PBMCs provided the cDNA or gDNA that served as material.

This CDR3 comprises 11 residues. CDR1 is ENHRY, CDR2 SYGVKD, per germline. Profiled with immunoSEQ multiplex PCR; TCRdb holds only in-frame clones, not every one. The data contain approximately 200,000 clones, 84% of them singletons. The J gene is TRBJ2-3, the V gene TRBV10-3, with a tentative D call TRBD2 (5 bases). The sequenced material came from peripheral blood. This receptor was taken from a woman of 80 years or more with COVID-19, enrolled during active disease. CDR3 nucleotides: TGTGCGTCGGGGTTCGCAGATACGCAGTATTTT. Translation: CASGFADTQYF.